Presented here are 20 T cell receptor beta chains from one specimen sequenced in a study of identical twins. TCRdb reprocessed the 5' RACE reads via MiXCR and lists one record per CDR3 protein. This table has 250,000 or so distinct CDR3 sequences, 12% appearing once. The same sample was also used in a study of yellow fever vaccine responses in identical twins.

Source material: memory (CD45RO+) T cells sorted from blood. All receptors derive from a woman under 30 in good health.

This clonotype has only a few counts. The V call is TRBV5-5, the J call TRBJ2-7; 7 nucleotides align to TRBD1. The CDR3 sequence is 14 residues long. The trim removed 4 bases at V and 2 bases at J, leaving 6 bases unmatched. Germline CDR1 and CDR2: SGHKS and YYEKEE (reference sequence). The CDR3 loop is CASSITGDPYEQYF. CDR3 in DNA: TGTGCCAGCAGCATTACAGGGGACCCCTACGAGCAGTACTTC.

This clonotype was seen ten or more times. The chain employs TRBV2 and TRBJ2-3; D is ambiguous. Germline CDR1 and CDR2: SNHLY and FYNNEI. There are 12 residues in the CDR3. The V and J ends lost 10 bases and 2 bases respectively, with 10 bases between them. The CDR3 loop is CANPPTTDTQYF. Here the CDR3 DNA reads TGTGCCAACCCCCCTACCACAGATACGCAGTATTTT.

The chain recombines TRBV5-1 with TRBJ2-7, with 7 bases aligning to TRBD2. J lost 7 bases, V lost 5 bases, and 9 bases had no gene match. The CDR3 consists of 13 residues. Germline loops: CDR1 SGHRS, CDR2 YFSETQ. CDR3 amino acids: CASSAGVSWEQYF. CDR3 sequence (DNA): TGCGCCAGCAGTGCGGGGGTCTCATGGGAGCAGTACTTC.

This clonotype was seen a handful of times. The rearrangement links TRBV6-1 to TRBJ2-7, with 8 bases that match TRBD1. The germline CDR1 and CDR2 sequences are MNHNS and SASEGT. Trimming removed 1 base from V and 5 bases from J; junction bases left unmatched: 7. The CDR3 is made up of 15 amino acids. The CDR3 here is CASSEGQGAFDEQYF. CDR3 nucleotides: TGTGCCAGCAGTGAAGGTCAGGGGGCATTCGACGAGCAGTACTTC.

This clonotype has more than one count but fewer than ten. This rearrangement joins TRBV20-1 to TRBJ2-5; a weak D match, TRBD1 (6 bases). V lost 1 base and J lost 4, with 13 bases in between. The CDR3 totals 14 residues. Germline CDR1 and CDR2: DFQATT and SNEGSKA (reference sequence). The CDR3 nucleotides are TGCAGTGCTAGAGTGGGGGCAGGTACAGAGACCCAGTACTTC. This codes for CSARVGAGTETQYF.

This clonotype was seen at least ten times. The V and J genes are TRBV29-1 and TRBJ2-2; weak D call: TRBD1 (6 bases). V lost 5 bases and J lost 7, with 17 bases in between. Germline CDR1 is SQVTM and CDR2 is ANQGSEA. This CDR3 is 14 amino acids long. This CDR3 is CSVKAGALFGELFF. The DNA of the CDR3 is TGCAGCGTTAAAGCAGGGGCCCTTTTCGGGGAGCTGTTTTTT.

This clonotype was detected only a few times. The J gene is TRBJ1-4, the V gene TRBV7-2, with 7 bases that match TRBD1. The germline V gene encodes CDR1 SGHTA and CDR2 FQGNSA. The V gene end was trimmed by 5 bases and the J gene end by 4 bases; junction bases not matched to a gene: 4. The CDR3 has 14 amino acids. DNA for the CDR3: TGTGCCAGCAGCGCAGGGGGGTATAATGAAAAACTGTTTTTT. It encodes CASSAGGYNEKLFF.

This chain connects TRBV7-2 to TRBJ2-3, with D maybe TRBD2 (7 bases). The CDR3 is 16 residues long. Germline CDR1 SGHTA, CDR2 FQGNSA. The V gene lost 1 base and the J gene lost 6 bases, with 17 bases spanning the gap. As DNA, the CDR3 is TGTGCCAGCAGCTTAGGTTGGCGGGGGCGATGGGATACGCAGTATTTT. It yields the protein CASSLGWRGRWDTQYF. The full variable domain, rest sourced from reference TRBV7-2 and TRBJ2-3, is GAGVSQSPSNKVTEKGKDVELRCDPISGHTALYWYRQSLGQGLEFLIYFQGNSAPDKSGLPSDRFSAERTGGSVSTLTIQRTQQEDSAVYLCASSLGWRGRWDTQYFGPGTRLTVL.

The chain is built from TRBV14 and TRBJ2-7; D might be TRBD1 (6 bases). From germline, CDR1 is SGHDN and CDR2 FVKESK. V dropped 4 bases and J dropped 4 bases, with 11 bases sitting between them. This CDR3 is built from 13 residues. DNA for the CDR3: TGTGCCAGCAGCCGGACAGAAGGGTACGAGCAGTACTTC. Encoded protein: CASSRTEGYEQYF.

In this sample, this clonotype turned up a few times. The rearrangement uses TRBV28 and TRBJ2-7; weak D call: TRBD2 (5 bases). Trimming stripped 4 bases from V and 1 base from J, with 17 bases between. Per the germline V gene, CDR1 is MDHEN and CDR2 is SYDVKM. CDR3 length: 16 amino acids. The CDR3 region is CASSSGGLRLSYEQYF. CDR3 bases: TGTGCCAGCAGTTCGGGCGGACTTCGATTGTCCTACGAGCAGTACTTC.

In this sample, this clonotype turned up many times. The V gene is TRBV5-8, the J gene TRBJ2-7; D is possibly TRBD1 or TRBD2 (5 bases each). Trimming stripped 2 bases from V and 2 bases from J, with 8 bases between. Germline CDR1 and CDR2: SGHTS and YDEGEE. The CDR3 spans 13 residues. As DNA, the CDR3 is TGTGCCAGCAGCTTTGGGGGACCCTACGAGCAGTACTTC. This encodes CASSFGGPYEQYF.

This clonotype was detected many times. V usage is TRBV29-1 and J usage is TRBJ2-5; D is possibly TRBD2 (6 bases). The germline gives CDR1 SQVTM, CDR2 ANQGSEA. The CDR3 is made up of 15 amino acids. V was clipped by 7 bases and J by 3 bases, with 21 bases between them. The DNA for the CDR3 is TGCAGCGGCGGGACCGGGACGGTGGGTAAAGAGACCCAGTACTTC. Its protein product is CSGGTGTVGKETQYF. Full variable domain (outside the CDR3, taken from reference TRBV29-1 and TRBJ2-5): SAVISQKPSRDICQRGTSLTIQCQVDSQVTMMFWYRQQPGQSLTLIATANQGSEATYESGFVIDKFPISRPNLTFSTLTVSNMSPEDSSIYLCSGGTGTVGKETQYFGPGTRLLVL.

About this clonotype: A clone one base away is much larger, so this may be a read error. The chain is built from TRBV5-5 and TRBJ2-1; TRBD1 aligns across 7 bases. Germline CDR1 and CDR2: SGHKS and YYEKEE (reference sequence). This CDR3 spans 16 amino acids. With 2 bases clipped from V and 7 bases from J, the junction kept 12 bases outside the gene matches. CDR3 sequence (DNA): TGTGCCAGCAGCTTATTACCAGGGGGATCGGGGAATGAGCAGTTCTTC. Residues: CASSLLPGGSGNEQFF.

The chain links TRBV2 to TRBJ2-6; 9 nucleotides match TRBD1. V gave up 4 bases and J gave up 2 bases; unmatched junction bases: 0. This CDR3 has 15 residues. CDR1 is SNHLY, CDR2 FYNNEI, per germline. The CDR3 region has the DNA TGTGCCAGCAGTGGGGACAGGGCTGGGGCCAACGTCCTGACTTTC. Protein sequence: CASSGDRAGANVLTF.

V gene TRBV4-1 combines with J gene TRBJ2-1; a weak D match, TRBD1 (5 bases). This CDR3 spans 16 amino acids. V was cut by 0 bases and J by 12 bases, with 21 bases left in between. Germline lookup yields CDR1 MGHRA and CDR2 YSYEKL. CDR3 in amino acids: CASSQESLPGLQGQFF. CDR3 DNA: TGCGCCAGCAGCCAAGAATCGCTACCGGGTCTTCAGGGGCAGTTCTTC.

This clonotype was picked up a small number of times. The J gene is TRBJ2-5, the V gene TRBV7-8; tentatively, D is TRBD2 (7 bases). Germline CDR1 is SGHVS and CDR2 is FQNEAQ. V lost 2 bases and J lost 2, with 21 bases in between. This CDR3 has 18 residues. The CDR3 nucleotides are TGTGCCAGCAGCTTAATTGGTCGCGGGGGCAGGTTACAAGAGACCCAGTACTTC. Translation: CASSLIGRGGRLQETQYF.

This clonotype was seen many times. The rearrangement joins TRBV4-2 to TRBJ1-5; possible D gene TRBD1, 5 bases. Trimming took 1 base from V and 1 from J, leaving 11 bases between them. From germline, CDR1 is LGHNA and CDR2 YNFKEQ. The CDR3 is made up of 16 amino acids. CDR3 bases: TGTGCCAGCAGCCAAGCCTCAGGGCTAAGCAATCAGCCCCAGCATTTT. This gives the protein CASSQASGLSNQPQHF.

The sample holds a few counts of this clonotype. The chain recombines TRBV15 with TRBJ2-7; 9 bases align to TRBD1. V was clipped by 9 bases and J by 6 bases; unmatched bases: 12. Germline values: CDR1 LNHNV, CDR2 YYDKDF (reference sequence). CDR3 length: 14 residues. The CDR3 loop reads CATSFGTGPSEQYF. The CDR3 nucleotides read TGTGCCACTTCCTTCGGGACAGGGCCTAGCGAGCAGTACTTC.

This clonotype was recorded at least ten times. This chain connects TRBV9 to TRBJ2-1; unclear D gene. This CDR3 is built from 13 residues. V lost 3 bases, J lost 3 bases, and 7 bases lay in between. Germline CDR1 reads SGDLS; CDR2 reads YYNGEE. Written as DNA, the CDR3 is TGTGCCAGCAGCGCTTCCGTCTACAATGAGCAGTTCTTC. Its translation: CASSASVYNEQFF.

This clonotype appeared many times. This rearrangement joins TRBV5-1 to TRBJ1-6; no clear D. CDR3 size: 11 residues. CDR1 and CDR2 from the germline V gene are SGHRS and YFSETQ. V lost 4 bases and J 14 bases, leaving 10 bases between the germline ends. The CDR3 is CASSDGITLHF. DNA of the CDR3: TGCGCCAGCAGCGACGGGATCACCCTCCACTTT.